Following are 20 T cell receptor beta chains from one sample sequenced in a study of identical twins (dated by TCRdb to the mid-2010s). The method was 5' RACE. Data came from an Illumina HiSeq 2000. The public sequencing data were trimmed at Q25 with fastp and processed into clonotypes with MiXCR by TCRdb, which kept only in-frame beta chains. When rows share a CDR3 protein, they turn into one entry using the most common DNA and genes. Counted in this sample were about 390,000 distinct CDR3 sequences; 9% of them appeared once. The ten largest clones represent 7.5% to 9.5% of the sample. Input material: naive T cells sorted from blood. The sample's cell subset or site, from its label and the paper: cells isolated with a human naive T-cell isolation kit. The receptors here all came from a woman aged 45-59 years in good health.

This clonotype was recorded a few times. The chain recombines TRBV3-1 with TRBJ2-3, with D perhaps TRBD1 (6 bases). Germline V CDR1 and CDR2: LGHDT, YNNKEL (reference sequence). V lost 6 bases and J lost 0, with 10 bases in between. CDR3 length equals 14 residues. In DNA form, the CDR3 reads TGTGCCAGCAGTACCACAGGGAGCACAGATACGCAGTATTTT. It translates to CASSTTGSTDTQYF.

In this sample, this clonotype turned up many times. This chain uses TRBV30 with TRBJ2-3, with D maybe TRBD2 (6 bases). There are 14 residues in the CDR3. Trimming pared 5 bases from V and 1 base from J, leaving 13 bases between. CDR1 and CDR2 (germline): GTSNPN, SVGIG (reference sequence). CDR3 region: CAWLGGLGTDTQYF. Written as DNA, the CDR3 is TGTGCCTGGCTGGGGGGTCTGGGCACAGATACGCAGTATTTT.

This clonotype was counted between two and nine times. The rearrangement joins TRBV18 to TRBJ2-1; TRBD1 might be the D (5 bases). CDR1 is KGHSH and CDR2 is LQKENI in the germline V gene. CDR3 size: 14 residues. V was pared by 2 bases and J by 4 bases, with 9 bases between. For the CDR3, the DNA is TGTGCCAGCTCACCAGGGGCGGTGTACAATGAGCAGTTCTTC. Translation: CASSPGAVYNEQFF.

In its sample, this clonotype was seen a few times. The CDR3 loop reads CSARRGGPYNEQFF. Here the CDR3 DNA reads TGCAGTGCTAGGCGAGGCGGCCCCTACAATGAGCAGTTCTTC. The V and J genes are TRBV20-1 and TRBJ2-1; the D is unclear. The CDR3 totals 14 residues. V was trimmed by 3 bases and J by 2 bases, leaving 11 bases between them. Germline lookup yields CDR1 DFQATT and CDR2 SNEGSKA (reference sequence).

The V gene is TRBV2, the J gene TRBJ2-2; 8 bases line up with TRBD1. The V segment lost 7 bases and the J segment 1 base; nucleotides outside the gene matches: 5. The CDR3 extends over 15 amino acids. Germline V lookup: CDR1 SNHLY, CDR2 FYNNEI. The CDR3 protein is CASKRGQENTGELFF. The DNA for the CDR3 is TGTGCCAGCAAGAGGGGACAGGAGAACACCGGGGAGCTGTTTTTT.

This clonotype was seen a few times. The chain recombines TRBV12-3 or TRBV12-4 with TRBJ1-1; D call uncertain. V was trimmed by 2 bases and J by 1 base, leaving 14 bases between them. The CDR3 totals 16 residues. The CDR3 coding sequence is TGTGCCAGCAGTTTATATAGCGGGGTGGCGAACACTGAAGCTTTCTTT. Translation: CASSLYSGVANTEAFF.

Note on this clonotype: A much bigger clone sits one base away, suggesting this may be a read error. The chain joins TRBV19 to TRBJ2-7, with 8 bases aligning to TRBD2. Germline CDR1 LNHDA, CDR2 SQIVND (reference sequence). The CDR3 loop spans 14 amino acids. CDR3 sequence reads: CASSSGLAGYDQYF. The CDR3 DNA is TGTGCCAGTAGTTCTGGGCTAGCGGGCTACGACCAGTACTTC.

This clonotype was seen more than once but under ten times. The chain employs TRBV4-1 and TRBJ2-5; D remains unclear. V lost 1 base to trimming and J lost 4 bases, with 7 bases between them. The CDR3 covers 13 residues. Germline CDR1 MGHRA, CDR2 YSYEKL. CDR3 DNA sequence: TGCGCCAGCAGCCAAGTAACCCCAGAGACCCAGTACTTC. Translating it yields CASSQVTPETQYF.

In this sample, this clonotype turned up a few times. V usage is TRBV7-2 and J usage is TRBJ2-1; D uncertain. CDR3 length: 16 amino acids. In germline, CDR1 is SGHTA, CDR2 FQGNSA. The V end was cut by 2 bases, the J end by 0 bases, with 11 bases between. CDR3 DNA: TGTGCCAGCAGCTTAATGGGAAGGGTCTCCTACAATGAGCAGTTCTTC. Translating it yields CASSLMGRVSYNEQFF.

This clonotype was counted ten times or more. V is TRBV7-2 and J is TRBJ2-1; 13 positions agree with TRBD2. This CDR3 has 15 residues. V shed 5 bases, J shed 10 bases, and the junction held 8 bases outside the gene matches. Germline lookup yields CDR1 SGHTA and CDR2 FQGNSA. The CDR3 region has the DNA TGTGCCAGCAGCCCCCGGACTAGCGGGAGTAGAGAGCAGTTCTTC. This codes for CASSPRTSGSREQFF.

V is TRBV10-3 and J is TRBJ1-5; D uncertain. This CDR3 spans 15 amino acids. The V and J ends lost 0 bases and 4 bases respectively, with 10 bases between them. Germline CDR1 ENHRY, CDR2 SYGVKD. CDR3 sequence: CAISESGGINQPQHF. CDR3 DNA: TGTGCCATCAGTGAGTCGGGTGGGATTAATCAGCCCCAGCATTTT.

This sequence joins TRBV12-3 or TRBV12-4 and TRBJ2-3; D not resolved. There are 15 residues in the CDR3. The V gene lost 6 bases and the J gene lost 4 bases, with 17 bases spanning the gap. CDR3 sequence: CASRPPGNPADTQYF. CDR3 nucleotides: TGTGCCAGCAGACCCCCTGGGAATCCCGCAGATACGCAGTATTTT.

V usage is TRBV9 and J usage is TRBJ2-1; no reliable D call. Germline V lookup: CDR1 SGDLS, CDR2 YYNGEE. The CDR3 loop spans 12 amino acids. V was cut by 1 base and J by 8 bases, with 7 bases left in between. This CDR3 is CASSVTDYEQFF. The CDR3 nucleotides are TGTGCCAGCAGCGTAACTGATTATGAGCAGTTCTTC.

In its sample, this clonotype was seen many times. V and J are TRBV5-1 and TRBJ2-6; D is unclear. V lost 5 bases and J 1 base, leaving 4 bases between the germline ends. CDR1 is SGHRS and CDR2 is YFSETQ in the germline V gene. The CDR3 consists of 13 residues. The CDR3 loop is CASRGSGANVLTF. In nucleotides, the CDR3 is TGCGCCAGCAGAGGTTCTGGGGCCAACGTCCTGACTTTC.

The chain links TRBV29-1 to TRBJ2-1; 8 bases map to TRBD2. CDR1 is SQVTM, CDR2 ANQGSEA, per germline. The CDR3 has 15 amino acids. V gave up 6 bases and J gave up 5 bases; unmatched junction bases: 12. This chain's CDR3 is CSVSTGAGGDNEQFF. The CDR3 nucleotides read TGCAGCGTCAGTACCGGGGCGGGAGGAGACAATGAGCAGTTCTTC.

The V gene is TRBV5-1, the J gene TRBJ2-1; 8 bases map to TRBD2. This CDR3 has 15 amino acids. Germline CDR1 and CDR2: SGHRS and YFSETQ. The J segment lost 6 bases and the V segment lost 4 bases, leaving 9 bases of the junction unmatched. In DNA form, the CDR3 reads TGCGCCAGCAGCACCTTAGCGGGGACGGGCAATGAGCAGTTCTTC. Translating it yields CASSTLAGTGNEQFF. The complete variable domain, with remaining parts taken from reference TRBV5-1 and TRBJ2-1, reads KAGVTQTPRYLIKTRGQQVTLSCSPISGHRSVSWYQQTPGQGLQFLFEYFSETQRNKGNFPGRFSGRQFSNSRSEMNVSTLELGDSALYLCASSTLAGTGNEQFFGPGTRLTVL.

This chain joins TRBV29-1 and TRBJ2-1; weak D call: TRBD1 (6 bases). V gave up 7 bases and J gave up 5 bases, with 21 bases separating them. Germline-derived CDR1 and CDR2 are SQVTM and ANQGSEA. The CDR3 is 15 residues long. The CDR3: CSASGGDKGDNEQFF. CDR3 nucleotides: TGCAGCGCCTCTGGCGGAGATAAGGGGGACAATGAGCAGTTCTTC.

The CDR3 bases are TGTGCCAGCAGCTTCCCCAACTCCTGGGGCGCCTACGAGCAGTACTTC. Translated, it gives CASSFPNSWGAYEQYF. The V and J genes are TRBV5-6 and TRBJ2-7; tentative D call: TRBD1 (5 bases). Trimming shortened V by 2 bases and J by 2 bases, and 17 bases separated the two germline ends. The CDR3 is made up of 16 amino acids. In germline, CDR1 is SGHDT, CDR2 YYEEEE.

The sample holds many counts of this clonotype. The chain recombines TRBV12-3 or TRBV12-4 with TRBJ2-1, with 9 bases aligning to TRBD2. The CDR3 contains 15 residues. The V gene end was trimmed by 1 base and the J gene end by 4 bases; junction bases not matched to a gene: 2. CDR3 amino acids: CASSLGTSAYNEQFF. CDR3 DNA: TGTGCCAGCAGTTTAGGGACTAGCGCTTACAATGAGCAGTTCTTC.

This clonotype has at least ten counts. This chain uses TRBV5-1 with TRBJ1-5; D is ambiguous. The CDR3 runs to 15 residues. Germline values: CDR1 SGHRS, CDR2 YFSETQ. V was shortened by 0 bases and J by 6 bases, with 13 bases between the two germline ends. The DNA of the CDR3 is TGCGCCAGCAGCTTGGAGGGCCTTCGGGGTCAGCCCCAGCATTTT. This encodes CASSLEGLRGQPQHF.